These 17 T cell receptor beta chains were sequenced from one sample in a study of T cells in Graves' hyperthyroidism and ophthalmopathy. The source material, RNA transcripts, was used to amplify TCR beta CDR3 regions. When the TCR CDR3 underwent first-round RT-PCR, the HTBI primer set was used. MiXCR, run by TCRdb on the multiplex PCR reads, gives a single entry per CDR3 protein. The data contain around 600,000 distinct CDR3 sequences, 15% to 19% of them singletons. The sequenced sample consisted of blood. The receptors stem from a woman aged 25 to 39 with Graves' hyperthyroidism.

This clonotype was picked up a small number of times. The chain uses TRBV6-1 and TRBJ1-2; 7 bases align to TRBD1. CDR1 and CDR2 (germline): MNHNS, SASEGT. J gave up 5 bases and V 6 bases, and 9 bases lay outside the gene matches. The CDR3 covers 14 residues. The CDR3 DNA reads as TGTGCCAGCAGAACCCCCGGGACAGCGTATGGCTACACCTTC. Translation gives CASRTPGTAYGYTF.

This clonotype was recorded a few times. This chain joins TRBV6-1 and TRBJ2-7, with 8 bases identical to TRBD1. From germline, CDR1 is MNHNS and CDR2 SASEGT. CDR3 length: 13 amino acids. The trim removed 7 bases at V and 3 bases at J, leaving 5 bases unmatched. CDR3 coding DNA: TGTGCCAGCACCCAGACAGGGGTCTACGAGCAGTACTTC. This translates into CASTQTGVYEQYF.

The V call is TRBV18, the J call TRBJ1-2, with TRBD1 matching over 9 bases. The germline V gene encodes CDR1 KGHSH and CDR2 LQKENI. CDR3 size: 17 residues. J was trimmed by 11 bases and V by 3 bases; bases with no gene match: 19. The CDR3 here is CASSPNSGQGLVGGYTF. In DNA form, the CDR3 reads TGTGCCAGCTCACCGAATTCGGGACAGGGCCTCGTCGGCGGGTACACCTTC.

In regard to this clonotype: A much larger clone is a single base away; this may be a read error. This CDR3 is missing its conserved last phenylalanine or tryptophan, likely due to a read error. The chain is built from TRBV5-1 and TRBJ2-7; 7 bases line up with TRBD1. The CDR3 consists of 12 residues. Losses at the gene ends were 4 bases for V and 4 bases for J; bases not matched to a gene: 2. CDR1 SGHRS and CDR2 YFSETQ come from the germline V gene. CDR3 sequence: CASSMDRYEQYS. CDR3 DNA: TGCGCCAGCAGCATGGACAGGTACGAGCAGTACTCC.

This clonotype was detected many times. The chain joins TRBV18 to TRBJ2-1; unclear D gene. Germline CDR1 reads KGHSH; CDR2 reads LQKENI. CDR3 length: 13 residues. The V end was cut by 4 bases, the J end by 9 bases, with 13 bases between. In DNA form, the CDR3 reads TGTGCCAGCTCACAAGCGTCTATCCGTGAGCAGTTCTTC. The encoded protein is CASSQASIREQFF.

In this sample, this clonotype turned up many times. V and J are TRBV20-1 and TRBJ2-1; 12 bases line up with TRBD2. The CDR3 totals 14 residues. CDR1 is DFQATT and CDR2 is SNEGSKA in the germline V gene (reference sequence). The ends lost 6 bases at V and 8 bases at J; junction bases unmatched: 8. The CDR3 nucleotides read TGCAGTGCACCGACTAGCGGGAGTCACGATGAGCAGTTCTTC. Its translation: CSAPTSGSHDEQFF.

This chain links TRBV12-3 or TRBV12-4 with TRBJ1-1; D gene unclear. The CDR3 sequence is 15 residues long. Trimming pared 1 base from V and 4 bases from J, leaving 13 bases between. CDR3 DNA sequence: TGTGCCAGCAGTTTAGTCGGCGTCAGGCGCACTGAAGCTTTCTTT. Its protein is CASSLVGVRRTEAFF.

This clonotype was observed many times. The chain couples TRBV19 to TRBJ2-7; maybe TRBD2 (6 bases). Germline CDR1 reads LNHDA; CDR2 reads SQIVND (reference sequence). CDR3 size: 12 residues. V was shortened by 3 bases and J by 6 bases, with 9 bases between the two germline ends. The DNA of the CDR3 is TGTGCCAGTAGTATGACAGCGGGCGAGCAGTACTTC. It yields the protein CASSMTAGEQYF.

A few counts support this clonotype. This chain connects TRBV20-1 to TRBJ1-2, with a weak D call TRBD1 (6 bases). V was trimmed by 6 bases and J by 6 bases, leaving 17 bases between them. The CDR3 contains 13 residues. Germline CDR1 and CDR2: DFQATT and SNEGSKA (reference sequence). The CDR3 reads CSADDRRFNGYTF. For the CDR3, the DNA is TGCAGTGCCGATGACAGGCGGTTCAATGGCTACACCTTC.

In this sample, this clonotype turned up many times. This chain connects TRBV7-9 to TRBJ1-1; D is perhaps TRBD1 (5 bases). The CDR3 contains 12 residues. Per the germline V gene, CDR1 is SEHNR and CDR2 is FQNEAQ (reference sequence). V lost 7 bases to trimming and J lost 11 bases, with 17 bases between them. CDR3 amino acids: CASTRDRGLAFF. In DNA, the CDR3 is TGTGCCAGCACCCGGGACCGGGGATTGGCTTTCTTT.

This clonotype was counted many times. The CDR3 bases are TGTGCCAGCAGTTTACCGGGACAGGGATACAATGAGCAGTTCTTC. This translates into CASSLPGQGYNEQFF. The chain joins TRBV28 to TRBJ2-1; 9 bases match TRBD1. The junction had 3 bases not matched to a gene; V was cut back by 2 bases and J by 4 bases. The CDR3 has 15 amino acids. From germline, CDR1 is MDHEN and CDR2 SYDVKM.

This clonotype was picked up many times. The V and J genes are TRBV12-3 or TRBV12-4 and TRBJ2-3; 10 bases line up with TRBD2. The CDR3 is 15 residues long. V lost 3 bases, J lost 4 bases, and 4 bases stayed unmatched. CDR3: CASSFLAGDADTQYF. The CDR3 nucleotides are TGTGCCAGCAGTTTTCTAGCGGGAGATGCAGATACGCAGTATTTT.

This clonotype was seen a handful of times. V gene TRBV20-1 combines with J gene TRBJ1-2, with D possibly matching TRBD1 (6 bases). Per germline, CDR1 DFQATT and CDR2 SNEGSKA (reference sequence). This CDR3 spans 12 amino acids. V was clipped by 3 bases and J by 6 bases, with 11 bases between them. The CDR3 is CSASKGGDGYTF. The DNA of the CDR3 is TGCAGTGCTAGTAAGGGGGGGGATGGCTACACCTTC.

This clonotype was observed a single time. The rearrangement uses TRBV11-2 and TRBJ2-7; TRBD2 might be the D (5 bases). This CDR3 comprises 15 residues. V was shortened by 5 bases and J by 1 base, with 15 bases between the two germline ends. Germline CDR1 SGHAT, CDR2 FQNNGV. DNA of the CDR3: TGTGCCAGCAGCGGCCGGAGGCCGTCTTCCTACGAGCAGTACTTC. It is translated as CASSGRRPSSYEQYF.

The J gene is TRBJ2-1, the V gene TRBV24-1; perhaps TRBD1 as D (6 bases). In germline, CDR1 is KGHDR, CDR2 SFDVKD. The V end was cut by 3 bases, the J end by 4 bases, with 18 bases between. CDR3 length: 17 residues. The CDR3: CATSDPTEGHPYNEQFF. In DNA, the CDR3 is TGTGCCACCAGTGATCCTACAGAGGGACACCCTTACAATGAGCAGTTCTTC.

This clonotype was counted many times. This chain uses TRBV7-6 with TRBJ2-1, with D unresolved. Trimming left V 1 base short and J 0 bases short, with 13 bases between. CDR3 length: 17 residues. CDR1 and CDR2 (germline): SGHVS, FNYEAQ. This chain's CDR3 is CASSLVLRISSYNEQFF. The CDR3 region has the DNA TGTGCCAGCAGCTTAGTATTGCGAATCAGCTCCTACAATGAGCAGTTCTTC.

This clonotype has just a few counts. The V gene is TRBV6-2 or TRBV6-3, the J gene TRBJ2-1; 7 nucleotides line up with TRBD2. With 6 bases clipped from V and 0 bases from J, the junction kept 5 bases outside the gene matches. Germline values: CDR1 MNHEY, CDR2 SVGEGT. CDR3 length: 15 residues. The CDR3 here is CASSRLAPSYNEQFF. The CDR3 DNA is TGTGCCAGCAGCCGACTAGCTCCCTCCTACAATGAGCAGTTCTTC.